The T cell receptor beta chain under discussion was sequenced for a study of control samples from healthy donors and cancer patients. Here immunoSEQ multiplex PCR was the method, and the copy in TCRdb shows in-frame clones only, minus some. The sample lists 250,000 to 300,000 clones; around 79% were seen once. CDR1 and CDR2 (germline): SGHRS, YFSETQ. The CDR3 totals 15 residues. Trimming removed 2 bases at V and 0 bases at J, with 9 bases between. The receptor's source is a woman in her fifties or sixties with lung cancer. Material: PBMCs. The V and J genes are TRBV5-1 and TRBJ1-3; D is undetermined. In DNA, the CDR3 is TGCGCCAGCAGCTTATCTGCAGTCTCTGGAAACACCATATATTTT. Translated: CASSLSAVSGNTIYF.